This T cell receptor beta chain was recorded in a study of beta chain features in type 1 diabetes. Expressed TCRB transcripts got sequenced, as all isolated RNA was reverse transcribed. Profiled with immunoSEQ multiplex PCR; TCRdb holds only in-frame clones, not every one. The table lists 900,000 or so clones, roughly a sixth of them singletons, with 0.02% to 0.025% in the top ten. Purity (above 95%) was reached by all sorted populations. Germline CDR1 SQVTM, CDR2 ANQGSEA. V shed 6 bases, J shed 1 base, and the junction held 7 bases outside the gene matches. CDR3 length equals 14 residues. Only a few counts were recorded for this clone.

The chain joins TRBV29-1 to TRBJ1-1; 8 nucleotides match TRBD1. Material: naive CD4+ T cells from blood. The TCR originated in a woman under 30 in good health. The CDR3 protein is CSVEVTGGNTEAFF. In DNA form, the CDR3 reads TGCAGCGTAGAGGTTACAGGGGGGAACACTGAAGCTTTCTTT.